This T cell receptor beta chain was recorded in a study of T cell repertoires in cytomegalovirus infection. At the level of the study: Used in the study were CMV epitopes, some recently identified and HLA-C-restricted, others well-studied and HLA-B-restricted. From public TCR beta signatures came an indication of both CMV infection and matching HLA type.

This CDR3 spans 14 amino acids. Trimming removed 2 bases from V and 7 bases from J, with 14 bases in between. Germline-derived CDR1 and CDR2 are SGHNT and YENEEA. One entry per CDR3 protein, called by TCRdb with MiXCR from the reads. The sample consists of 250,000 to 300,000 distinct CDR3 sequences, roughly a fifth of them appearing once. This clonotype appeared a few times. Its target is unknown. The rearrangement joins TRBV11-3 to TRBJ1-2; no firm D call. Sequencing used cultured PBMCs, obtained from culture after CMV antigen stimulation. This sequence was found in a human donor in good health (CMV status not recorded). Some clones in this sample may be carry-over from other donors' samples. As DNA, the CDR3 is TGTGCCAGCAGCTTAACCGCAGGTGGCGGTGGCTACACCTTC. Translated: CASSLTAGGGGYTF.